This entry lists 12 T cell receptor beta chains sequenced from one sample in a study of cytomegalovirus exposure and HLA in healthy donors. The PCR had 60 Vbeta and 13 Jbeta primers. Profiled with immunoSEQ multiplex PCR; TCRdb holds only in-frame clones, not every one. Of approximately 190,000 clones listed, 65% to 90% were seen once; the top ten hold approximately 6%. Sequencing was performed on PBMCs. These receptors all come from a man aged 35 to 55 in good health and CMV-seropositive.

This chain links TRBV5-1 with TRBJ2-3; 8 bases map to TRBD2. The J segment lost 3 bases and the V segment lost 1 base, leaving 4 bases of the junction unmatched. The CDR3 has 15 amino acids. Germline-derived CDR1 and CDR2 are SGHRS and YFSETQ. CDR3 nucleotides: TGCGCCAGCAGCTTGTCGGGACTAGGGACAGATACGCAGTATTTT. Its translation: CASSLSGLGTDTQYF.

This clone was observed once. This chain connects TRBV15 to TRBJ2-1; a weak D match, TRBD2 (5 bases). V shed 0 bases and J shed 2 bases, with 20 bases lying between them. Germline lookup yields CDR1 LNHNV and CDR2 YYDKDF (reference sequence). There are 19 residues in the CDR3. For the CDR3, the DNA is TGTGCCACCAGCAGAGAGATCCCCTCTACGGGGTTCCCCTACAATGAGCAGTTCTTC. Translated: CATSREIPSTGFPYNEQFF.

Concerning this clone: This sample also contains other DNA sequences that code for the same CDR3. V is TRBV7-9 and J is TRBJ2-5; 11 bases fit TRBD2. This CDR3 is built from 15 residues. Germline-derived CDR1 and CDR2 are SEHNR and FQNEAQ (reference sequence). J gave up 3 bases and V 7 bases, and 7 bases lay outside the gene matches. CDR3 nucleotide sequence: TGTGCCAGCACCCCGGGACTAGCGGTGGAAGAGACCCAGTACTTC. Amino acids: CASTPGLAVEETQYF.

In its sample, this clone was seen once. This chain joins TRBV29-1 and TRBJ2-3; possibly TRBD1 for D (6 bases). Germline assignment: CDR1 SQVTM and CDR2 ANQGSEA. The CDR3 covers 13 residues. V was shortened by 7 bases and J by 1 base, with 12 bases between the two germline ends. This chain's CDR3 is CSALRGGTDTQYF. In nucleotides, the CDR3 is TGCAGCGCCCTCAGGGGAGGCACAGATACGCAGTATTTT.

This clone appeared once. V usage is TRBV29-1 and J usage is TRBJ1-4; 8 positions match TRBD1. With 5 bases clipped from V and 3 bases from J, the junction kept 2 bases outside the gene matches. The CDR3 is made up of 13 amino acids. Per the germline V gene, CDR1 is SQVTM and CDR2 is ANQGSEA. The CDR3 bases are TGCAGCGTTCTCAGGGGGCCTAATGAAAAACTGTTTTTT. Translation: CSVLRGPNEKLFF.

This clone was observed a single time. The chain links TRBV28 to TRBJ2-1, with D possibly TRBD1 on 6 matching bases. Germline V CDR1 and CDR2: MDHEN, SYDVKM. Trimming left V 6 bases short and J 7 bases short, with 16 bases between. This CDR3 comprises 14 residues. CDR3 nucleotide sequence: TGTGCCAGCAGAGTGACAGGAGGAGATAATGAGCAGTTCTTC. Protein sequence: CASRVTGGDNEQFF.

This chain connects TRBV7-2 to TRBJ2-5, with D perhaps matching TRBD1 (5 bases). CDR1 and CDR2 (germline): SGHTA, FQGNSA. This CDR3 comprises 15 residues. V lost 5 bases and J lost 7, with 20 bases in between. CDR3 in amino acids: CASSMQTMGRGTQYF. The CDR3, as DNA: TGTGCCAGCAGCATGCAGACCATGGGTAGGGGGACCCAGTACTTC.

The V call is TRBV2, the J call TRBJ2-2; TRBD1 aligns across 10 bases. Germline CDR1 and CDR2: SNHLY and FYNNEI. The CDR3 runs to 16 residues. The V and J ends lost 4 bases and 5 bases, in that order; junction bases with no gene match: 7. The CDR3 protein is CASSGQGARSTGELFF. In DNA, the CDR3 is TGTGCCAGCAGTGGACAGGGGGCGAGGAGTACCGGGGAGCTGTTTTTT.

V and J are TRBV9 and TRBJ1-5; D ambiguous. The germline V and J ends were trimmed by 4 bases and 0 bases, with 5 bases remaining between them. Germline lookup yields CDR1 SGDLS and CDR2 YYNGEE. CDR3 length: 13 residues. The chain's CDR3 is CASSPNSNQPQHF. The CDR3 DNA reads as TGTGCCAGCAGCCCAAATAGCAATCAGCCCCAGCATTTT.

The rearrangement uses TRBV2 and TRBJ2-1; 9 bases are a match to TRBD2. Germline CDR1 SNHLY, CDR2 FYNNEI. There are 18 residues in the CDR3. The V gene end was trimmed by 2 bases and the J gene end by 5 bases; junction bases not matched to a gene: 13. The CDR3: CASSEPILAGGSNNEQFF. The DNA of the CDR3 is TGTGCCAGCAGTGAACCCATCCTGGCGGGGGGGTCTAACAATGAGCAGTTCTTC.

The chain couples TRBV27 to TRBJ1-2, with D maybe TRBD1 (5 bases). Germline lookup yields CDR1 MNHEY and CDR2 SMNVEV (reference sequence). This CDR3 region has 14 residues. V gave up 2 bases and J gave up 7 bases, with 14 bases separating them. The CDR3 DNA follows: TGTGCCAGCAGTTTAGGCAGGGCTTTTGGTGGCTACACCTTC. Translating gives CASSLGRAFGGYTF.

The chain is built from TRBV7-2 and TRBJ2-1; D is perhaps TRBD2 (6 bases). V gave up 1 base and J gave up 4 bases, with 11 bases separating them. CDR3 length: 15 amino acids. Germline V gives CDR1 SGHTA, CDR2 FQGNSA. CDR3 bases: TGTGCCAGCAGCTTAGAGGTCGGGGGATACAATGAGCAGTTCTTC. Translation gives CASSLEVGGYNEQFF.